Each of the 19 T cell receptor beta chains below was sequenced from the same sample in a study of immune evolution from preneoplasia to lung adenocarcinoma. Generated by immunoSEQ multiplex PCR, the TCRdb table keeps only in-frame clones and is missing some. Of some 37,000 clones listed, under 85% are singletons. The specimen sequenced was FFPE invasive lung adenocarcinoma tissue. Receptor source: a person in their 60s with lung adenocarcinoma.

J is TRBJ1-5 and V is TRBV5-1; possibly TRBD1 for D (5 bases). Looked up from germline, CDR1 is SGHRS and CDR2 is YFSETQ. V lost 2 bases and J 8 bases, leaving 14 bases between the germline ends. The CDR3 has 14 residues. The CDR3 spells CASSLTGSTEPQHF. CDR3 bases: TGCGCCAGCAGCTTAACAGGTAGCACGGAGCCCCAGCATTTT.

The genes are TRBV4-2 and TRBJ2-5, with 10 bases identical to TRBD1. The germline V gene encodes CDR1 LGHNA and CDR2 YNFKEQ. This CDR3 comprises 15 residues. Trimming at V came to 1 base and at J to 4 bases, leaving 3 bases not matched to a gene. The CDR3 sequence: CASSQGTGGRETQYF. CDR3 in DNA: TGTGCCAGCAGCCAAGGGACAGGGGGTCGAGAGACCCAGTACTTC.

There are a few counts of this clone. The rearrangement uses TRBV7-2 and TRBJ2-2; tentatively, D is TRBD2 (5 bases). This CDR3 has 18 amino acids. Germline-derived CDR1 and CDR2 are SGHTA and FQGNSA. Trimming removed 5 bases at V and 2 bases at J, with 21 bases between. CDR3 sequence reads: CASSPGYVGSFNTGELFF. The CDR3 DNA reads as TGTGCCAGCAGCCCGGGGTATGTCGGCTCCTTTAACACCGGGGAGCTGTTTTTT.

This clone was detected only once. The V gene is TRBV19, the J gene TRBJ2-1, with 7 positions matching TRBD2. The V gene's germline CDR1 is LNHDA and CDR2 SQIVND (reference sequence). This CDR3 has 13 amino acids. V lost 3 bases to trimming and J lost 10 bases; unmatched junction nucleotides: 6. The CDR3 DNA follows: TGTGCCAGTAGTATGCCCGGGGGGTTGGAGCAGTTCTTC. Translated: CASSMPGGLEQFF. Looking up the rest from reference TRBV19 and TRBJ2-1 gives the full variable domain: DGGITQSPKYLFRKEGQNVTLSCEQNLNHDAMYWYRQDPGQGLRLIYYSQIVNDFQKGDIAEGYSVSREKKESFPLTVTSAQKNPTAFYLCASSMPGGLEQFFGPGTRLTVL.

The rearrangement uses TRBV28 and TRBJ1-5, with a weak D call TRBD1 (5 bases). Germline CDR1 and CDR2: MDHEN and SYDVKM. V gave up 2 bases and J gave up 0 bases, with 11 bases separating them. The CDR3 runs to 16 residues. This CDR3 reads CASSLSGGTSNQPQHF. The CDR3, as DNA: TGTGCCAGCAGTTTAAGTGGAGGGACTAGCAATCAGCCCCAGCATTTT.

V is TRBV28 and J is TRBJ2-3; TRBD2 matches 11 bases. The CDR3 spans 16 residues. V was pared by 3 bases and J by 5 bases, with 7 bases of the junction left unmatched. From germline, CDR1 is MDHEN and CDR2 SYDVKM. In nucleotides, the CDR3 is TGTGCCAGCAGTTTTAGCGGGAGGGGCGGGGTAGATACGCAGTATTTT. Encoded protein: CASSFSGRGGVDTQYF. Using reference TRBV28 and TRBJ2-3 for the parts outside the CDR3, the full variable domain is DVKVTQSSRYLVKRTGEKVFLECVQDMDHENMFWYRQDPGLGLRLIYFSYDVKMKEKGDIPEGYSVSREKKERFSLILESASTNQTSMYLCASSFSGRGGVDTQYFGPGTRLTVL.

The rearrangement links TRBV19 to TRBJ1-1, with D tentatively TRBD1 (5 bases). The CDR3 is 16 residues long. The germline gives CDR1 LNHDA, CDR2 SQIVND (reference sequence). V shed 5 bases and J shed 3 bases, with 19 bases lying between them. The CDR3 is CASSPFGTGGDTEAFF. Here the CDR3 DNA reads TGTGCCAGTAGTCCGTTTGGGACGGGCGGGGACACTGAAGCTTTCTTT.

This clone was counted only a few times. The V gene is TRBV7-2, the J gene TRBJ2-3, with a weak D call TRBD2 (5 bases). The ends were cut back, 0 bases at V and 6 bases at J, with 10 bases in the middle. Germline V gene sequence: CDR1 SGHTA, CDR2 FQGNSA. This CDR3 contains 14 residues. This chain's CDR3 is CASSLATSPDTQYF. As DNA, the CDR3 is TGTGCCAGCAGCTTAGCTACTAGTCCCGATACGCAGTATTTT.

The chain carries TRBV30 and TRBJ2-7, with D perhaps TRBD1 (6 bases). CDR1 is GTSNPN, CDR2 SVGIG, per germline (reference sequence). CDR3 length: 14 amino acids. The V and J ends lost 0 bases and 3 bases respectively, with 12 bases between them. The CDR3 bases are TGTGCCTGGAGTGTAGGTAGGGGGAACTACGAGCAGTACTTC. Its protein product is CAWSVGRGNYEQYF.

This clone is a singleton in its sample. The rearrangement uses TRBV6-1 and TRBJ2-1; 11 positions agree with TRBD2. The CDR3 sequence is 14 residues long. V shed 8 bases, J shed 8 bases, and the junction held 8 bases outside the gene matches. The germline gives CDR1 MNHNS, CDR2 SASEGT. The CDR3 spells CASEVAGGEDEQFF. The CDR3 nucleotides read TGTGCCAGCGAAGTAGCGGGAGGGGAGGATGAGCAGTTCTTC.

This clone was detected a few times. As DNA, the CDR3 is TGTGCCTGGAATAGGGAGATGGGGAACACCATATATTTT. Its protein product is CAWNREMGNTIYF. The chain is built from TRBV30 and TRBJ1-3, with D unclear. Trimming stripped 4 bases from V and 7 bases from J, with 14 bases between. This CDR3 region has 13 residues. Germline V lookup: CDR1 GTSNPN, CDR2 SVGIG (reference sequence).

The chain has TRBV10-3 and TRBJ1-5; D might be TRBD1 (5 bases). Germline lookup yields CDR1 ENHRY and CDR2 SYGVKD. V lost 0 bases and J lost 2, with 17 bases in between. The CDR3 totals 18 residues. In DNA, the CDR3 is TGTGCCATCAGTGAGTCCGGAGTGGGGCCCTTAGGCAATCAGCCCCAGCATTTT. It translates to CAISESGVGPLGNQPQHF.

V and J are TRBV7-7 and TRBJ2-1; 7 positions agree with TRBD2. Looked up from germline, CDR1 is SSHAT and CDR2 is FNYEAQ (reference sequence). The ends lost 5 bases at V and 2 bases at J; junction bases unmatched: 9. This CDR3 is 16 amino acids long. The CDR3 here is CASSPELARTYNEQFF. CDR3 bases: TGTGCCAGCAGCCCCGAACTAGCGAGAACCTACAATGAGCAGTTCTTC.

Only a few counts were recorded for this clone. The chain joins TRBV7-2 to TRBJ2-5, with 14 bases that match TRBD2. CDR1 and CDR2 (germline): SGHTA, FQGNSA. The V gene end was trimmed by 5 bases and the J gene end by 4 bases; junction bases not matched to a gene: 9. The length of the CDR3 is 17 residues. CDR3 in amino acids: CASSLQVGTSGRETQYF. The CDR3 DNA sequence: TGTGCCAGCAGCCTCCAGGTCGGGACTAGCGGGAGAGAGACCCAGTACTTC.

The chain couples TRBV6-6 to TRBJ1-2; TRBD1 is a possible D gene (5 bases). The V end was cut by 6 bases, the J end by 5 bases, with 13 bases between. CDR1 is MNHNY and CDR2 is SVGAGI in the germline V gene (reference sequence). This CDR3 contains 13 residues. The CDR3 DNA follows: TGTGCCAGCAGCCGGGACCCTCTGTATGGCTACACCTTC. It is translated as CASSRDPLYGYTF.

The chain carries TRBV28 and TRBJ2-2, with D possibly TRBD2 on 6 matching bases. CDR1 is MDHEN, CDR2 SYDVKM, per germline. V was pared by 4 bases and J by 1 base, with 10 bases between. The length of the CDR3 is 15 residues. The CDR3 region has the DNA TGTGCCAGCAGTTCCCCGGAGGGGAACACCGGGGAGCTGTTTTTT. This gives the protein CASSSPEGNTGELFF.

This clone is a singleton in its sample. The chain combines TRBV11-3 with TRBJ2-7, with D possibly matching TRBD2 (5 bases). V was shortened by 3 bases and J by 0 bases, with 6 bases between the two germline ends. The CDR3 is made up of 13 amino acids. The germline gives CDR1 SGHNT, CDR2 YENEEA. The DNA for the CDR3 is TGTGCCAGCAGCTTCGGGGTCTCCTACGAGCAGTACTTC. Amino acid sequence: CASSFGVSYEQYF.

The count of this clone is one. This chain uses TRBV28 with TRBJ1-5; 10 bases are a match to TRBD1. Trimming removed 5 bases from V and 0 bases from J; junction bases left unmatched: 7. This CDR3 is 17 amino acids long. The germline V gene encodes CDR1 MDHEN and CDR2 SYDVKM. CDR3 loop: CASSGSDRGYSNQPQHF. In nucleotides, the CDR3 is TGTGCCAGCAGTGGCTCGGACAGGGGGTATAGCAATCAGCCCCAGCATTTT.

The V gene is TRBV18, the J gene TRBJ2-1; 7 bases match TRBD2. CDR3 length: 16 residues. Germline V gene data show CDR1 as KGHSH and CDR2 as LQKENI. Trimming at V came to 0 bases and at J to 8 bases, leaving 10 bases not matched to a gene. CDR3 nucleotide sequence: TGTGCCAGCTCACCACCAAGCGGGATTAAGGGATATGAGCAGTTCTTC. This translates into CASSPPSGIKGYEQFF.